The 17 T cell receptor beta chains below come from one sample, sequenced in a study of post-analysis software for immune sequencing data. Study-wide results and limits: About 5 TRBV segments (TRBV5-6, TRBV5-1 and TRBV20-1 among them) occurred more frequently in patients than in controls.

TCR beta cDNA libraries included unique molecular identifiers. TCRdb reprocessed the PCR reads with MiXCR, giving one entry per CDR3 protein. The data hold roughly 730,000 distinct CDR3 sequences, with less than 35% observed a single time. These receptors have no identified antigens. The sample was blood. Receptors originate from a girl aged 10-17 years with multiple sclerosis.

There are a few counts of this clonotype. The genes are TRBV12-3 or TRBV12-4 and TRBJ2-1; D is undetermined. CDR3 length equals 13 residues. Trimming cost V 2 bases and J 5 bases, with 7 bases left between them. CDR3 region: CASSLSRDNEQFF. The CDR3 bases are TGTGCCAGCAGTTTATCCCGAGACAATGAGCAGTTCTTC.

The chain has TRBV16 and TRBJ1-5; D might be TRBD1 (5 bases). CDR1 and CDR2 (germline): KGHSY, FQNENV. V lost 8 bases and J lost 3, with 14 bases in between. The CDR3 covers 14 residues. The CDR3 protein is CASASGSPNQPQHF. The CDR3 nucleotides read TGTGCCAGCGCGTCAGGGAGTCCCAATCAGCCCCAGCATTTT.

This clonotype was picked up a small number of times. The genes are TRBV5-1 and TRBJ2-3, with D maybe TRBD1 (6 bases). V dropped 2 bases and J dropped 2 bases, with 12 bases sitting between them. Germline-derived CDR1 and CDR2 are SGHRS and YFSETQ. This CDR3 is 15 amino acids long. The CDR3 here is CASSFDRFVTDTQYF. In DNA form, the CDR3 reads TGCGCCAGCAGCTTTGACAGGTTTGTCACAGATACGCAGTATTTT.

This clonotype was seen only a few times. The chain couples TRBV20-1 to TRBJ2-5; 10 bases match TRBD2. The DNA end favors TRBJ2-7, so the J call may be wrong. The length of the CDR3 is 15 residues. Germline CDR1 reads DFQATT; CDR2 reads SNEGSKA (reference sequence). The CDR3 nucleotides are TGCAGTGCCCCTGAGACTAGCGGGCAGATCTACGAGCAGTACTTC. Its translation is CSAPETSGQIYEQYF.

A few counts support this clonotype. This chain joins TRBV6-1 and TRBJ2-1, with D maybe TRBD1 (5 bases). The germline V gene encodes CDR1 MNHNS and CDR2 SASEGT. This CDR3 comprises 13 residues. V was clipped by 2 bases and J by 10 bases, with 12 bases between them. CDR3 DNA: TGTGCCAGCAGTGAAAGGGGAAAGCGCGAGCAGTTCTTC. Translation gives CASSERGKREQFF.

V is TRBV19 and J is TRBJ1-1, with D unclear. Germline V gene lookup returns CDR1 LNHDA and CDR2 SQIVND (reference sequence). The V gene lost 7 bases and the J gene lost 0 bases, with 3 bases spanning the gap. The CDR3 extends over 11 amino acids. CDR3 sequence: CASILNTEAFF. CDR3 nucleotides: TGTGCCAGTATCCTGAACACTGAAGCTTTCTTT.

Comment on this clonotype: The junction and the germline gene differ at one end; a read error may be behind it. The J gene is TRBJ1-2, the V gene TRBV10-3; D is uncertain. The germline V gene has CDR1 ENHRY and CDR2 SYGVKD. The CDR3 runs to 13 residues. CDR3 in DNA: TGTGCCATCAGACGAGCTGCTAACTATGGCTGCACCTTC. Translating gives CAIRRAANYGCTF.

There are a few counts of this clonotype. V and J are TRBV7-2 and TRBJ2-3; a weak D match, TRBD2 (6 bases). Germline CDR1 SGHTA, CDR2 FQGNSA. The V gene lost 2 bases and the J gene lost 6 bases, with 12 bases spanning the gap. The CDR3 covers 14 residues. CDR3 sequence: CASSLSAGLDTQYF. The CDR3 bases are TGTGCCAGCAGCTTATCTGCGGGGCTCGATACGCAGTATTTT.

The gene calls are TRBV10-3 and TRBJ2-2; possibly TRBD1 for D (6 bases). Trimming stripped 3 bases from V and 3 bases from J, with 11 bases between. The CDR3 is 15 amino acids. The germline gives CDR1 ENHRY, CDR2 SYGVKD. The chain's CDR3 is CAISDGTSYTGELFF. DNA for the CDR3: TGTGCCATCAGTGATGGGACATCGTACACCGGGGAGCTGTTTTTT.

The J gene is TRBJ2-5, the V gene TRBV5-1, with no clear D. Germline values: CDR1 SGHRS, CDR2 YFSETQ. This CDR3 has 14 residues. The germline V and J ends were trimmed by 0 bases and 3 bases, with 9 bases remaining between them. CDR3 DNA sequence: TGCGCCAGCAGCTTGGGCCCCAGAAAAGAGACCCAGTACTTC. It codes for CASSLGPRKETQYF.

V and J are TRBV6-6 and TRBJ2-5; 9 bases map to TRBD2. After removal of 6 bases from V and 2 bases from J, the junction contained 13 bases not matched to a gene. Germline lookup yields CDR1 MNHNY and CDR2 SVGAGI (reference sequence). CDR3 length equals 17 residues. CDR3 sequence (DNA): TGTGCCAGCAGAACGACCTCGGCGGGAGGGGATCAAGAGACCCAGTACTTC. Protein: CASRTTSAGGDQETQYF.

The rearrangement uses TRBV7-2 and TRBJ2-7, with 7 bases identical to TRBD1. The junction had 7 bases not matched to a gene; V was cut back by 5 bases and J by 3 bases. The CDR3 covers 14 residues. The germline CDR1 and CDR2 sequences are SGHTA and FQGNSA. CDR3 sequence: CASSRDSPGYEQYF. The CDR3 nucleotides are TGTGCCAGCAGCCGGGACAGCCCAGGCTACGAGCAGTACTTC.

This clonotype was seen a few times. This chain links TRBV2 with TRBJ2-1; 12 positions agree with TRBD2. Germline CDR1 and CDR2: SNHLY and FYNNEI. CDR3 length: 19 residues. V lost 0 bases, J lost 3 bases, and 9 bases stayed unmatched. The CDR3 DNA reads TGTGCCAGCAGTGAAGCAAGGGGTCTAGCGGGGGGGAACTACAATGAGCAGTTCTTC. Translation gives CASSEARGLAGGNYNEQFF.

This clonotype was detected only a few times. Here the CDR3 reads CSAARGHRLNTGELFF. CDR3 coding DNA: TGCAGTGCTGCCCGAGGACACCGATTAAACACCGGGGAGCTGTTTTTT. The chain links TRBV20-1 to TRBJ2-2, with D perhaps TRBD1 (5 bases). There are 16 residues in the CDR3. Trimming cost V 5 bases and J 2 bases, with 18 bases left between them. The germline gives CDR1 DFQATT, CDR2 SNEGSKA (reference sequence).

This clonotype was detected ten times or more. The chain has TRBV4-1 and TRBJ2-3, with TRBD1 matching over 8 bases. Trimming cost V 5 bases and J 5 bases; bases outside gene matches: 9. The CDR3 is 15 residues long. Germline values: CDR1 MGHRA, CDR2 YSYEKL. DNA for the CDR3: TGCGCCAGCAGCGGCCGGACAGGGCGGGGAGATACGCAGTATTTT. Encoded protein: CASSGRTGRGDTQYF.

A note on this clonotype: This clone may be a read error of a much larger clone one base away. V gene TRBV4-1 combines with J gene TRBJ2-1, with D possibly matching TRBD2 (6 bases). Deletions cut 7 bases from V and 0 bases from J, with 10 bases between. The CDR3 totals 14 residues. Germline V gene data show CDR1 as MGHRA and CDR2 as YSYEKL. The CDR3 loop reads CASTSDNSYNEQFF. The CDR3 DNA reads TGCGCCAGCACTAGCGACAACTCCTACAATGAGCAGTTCTTC.

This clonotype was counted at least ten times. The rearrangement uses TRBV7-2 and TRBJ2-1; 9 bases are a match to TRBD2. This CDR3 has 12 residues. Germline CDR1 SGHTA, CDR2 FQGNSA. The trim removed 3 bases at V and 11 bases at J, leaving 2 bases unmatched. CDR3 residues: CASSLLAGKQFF. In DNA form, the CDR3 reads TGTGCCAGCAGCTTGCTAGCGGGGAAGCAGTTCTTC.